Shown below are 17 T cell receptor beta chains from a single sample sequenced in a study of blood T cell repertoires in COVID-19 (dated by TCRdb to the early 2020s). Libraries were constructed by the immunoSEQ multiplex PCR assay. As stored in TCRdb, this immuneACCESS dataset retains in-frame rearrangements with V and J assigned. A fraction of the clones does not appear; measured against another copy, unresolved V genes explain less than half of the discrepancy, and the remainder lacks a known reason. This sample comprises 450,000 or so clones, 85% to 90% of them detected only once. Less than 0.95% of the sample comes from the top ten. Sequencing input: peripheral blood. These receptors all stem from a man aged 18 to 30 with COVID-19, enrolled during active disease.

J is TRBJ1-6 and V is TRBV9, with D perhaps matching TRBD1 (5 bases). The germline CDR1 and CDR2 sequences are SGDLS and YYNGEE. The V end was cut by 0 bases, the J end by 5 bases, with 9 bases between. The CDR3 loop spans 15 amino acids. The CDR3 DNA is TGTGCCAGCAGCGTAGAGGGGTCGGATAATTCACCCCTCCACTTT. Amino acid sequence: CASSVEGSDNSPLHF.

The V and J genes are TRBV27 and TRBJ2-7; D ambiguous. The V end lost 5 bases, the J end lost 3 bases, and 11 bases lay between the germline ends. Germline V lookup: CDR1 MNHEY, CDR2 SMNVEV (reference sequence). The length of the CDR3 is 13 residues. The CDR3 nucleotides read TGTGCCAGCAGTCCGCGTATAGACTACGAGCAGTACTTC. It specifies CASSPRIDYEQYF.

V and J are TRBV6-5 and TRBJ1-1; no clear D. From germline, CDR1 is MNHEY and CDR2 SVGAGI. CDR3 length: 14 amino acids. V gave up 2 bases and J gave up 5 bases, with 12 bases separating them. CDR3 amino acids: CASSYGHPGTEAFF. CDR3 in DNA: TGTGCCAGCAGTTACGGGCACCCAGGTACTGAAGCTTTCTTT.

CDR3 amino acids: CASTTEGGTAGYGYTF. DNA of the CDR3: TGTGCCAGCACCACGGAAGGTGGGACAGCTGGCTATGGCTACACCTTC. The rearrangement joins TRBV7-9 to TRBJ1-2; TRBD1 aligns across 7 bases. Germline V CDR1 and CDR2: SEHNR, FQNEAQ (reference sequence). The junction had 15 bases not matched to a gene; V was cut back by 7 bases and J by 4 bases. The CDR3 has 16 residues.

The V and J genes are TRBV3-1 (or the pseudogene TRBV3-2) and TRBJ2-1, with TRBD2 identical over 10 bases. From germline, CDR1 is LGHDT and CDR2 YNNKEL (reference sequence). Trimming removed 6 bases from V and 3 bases from J; junction bases left unmatched: 8. The CDR3 totals 16 residues. The CDR3 region is CASSTIAGGVYNEQFF. The CDR3 DNA is TGTGCCAGCAGTACTATAGCGGGGGGCGTCTACAATGAGCAGTTCTTC.

The V call is TRBV7-9, the J call TRBJ2-4; TRBD1 agrees at 9 bases. Per germline, CDR1 SEHNR and CDR2 FQNEAQ (reference sequence). The CDR3 totals 16 residues. Trimming cost V 4 bases and J 3 bases; bases outside gene matches: 7. CDR3 DNA: TGTGCCAGCAGCTCAACAGGGGGCGAAGACAAAAACATTCAGTACTTC. It specifies CASSSTGGEDKNIQYF.

The CDR3 DNA follows: TGCGCCAGCAGCCAAGATATTGGCGCCGAGCGGTATGGCTACACCTTC. Encoded protein: CASSQDIGAERYGYTF. The chain joins TRBV4-1 to TRBJ1-2; D call uncertain. Germline loops: CDR1 MGHRA, CDR2 YSYEKL. This CDR3 comprises 16 residues. The V end lost 0 bases, the J end lost 5 bases, and 16 bases lay between the germline ends.

This sequence joins TRBV20-1 and TRBJ2-7, with D unresolved. Germline assignment: CDR1 DFQATT and CDR2 SNEGSKA (reference sequence). The CDR3 is 11 amino acids. Trimming removed 3 bases from V and 7 bases from J, with 10 bases in between. The CDR3 is CSASLSREQYF. CDR3 nucleotide sequence: TGCAGTGCTAGCCTCTCCCGGGAGCAGTACTTC.

The V and J genes are TRBV4-1 and TRBJ1-5; 8 positions agree with TRBD1. CDR3 length: 17 residues. Germline CDR1 MGHRA, CDR2 YSYEKL. V lost 0 bases and J lost 5; bases outside the gene matches: 9. Here the CDR3 DNA reads TGCGCCAGCAGCCAAGAATATCCCGGGACAGGAGATCAGCCCCAGCATTTT. This encodes CASSQEYPGTGDQPQHF.

The rearrangement joins TRBV5-6 to TRBJ2-1, with D possibly TRBD2 on 5 matching bases. CDR3 length: 14 residues. Per the germline V gene, CDR1 is SGHDT and CDR2 is YYEEEE. The V end was cut by 0 bases, the J end by 8 bases, with 12 bases between. The DNA of the CDR3 is TGTGCCAGCAGCTTGGGCGGGCAGACGCATGAGCAGTTCTTC. As protein: CASSLGGQTHEQFF.

This chain links TRBV2 with TRBJ2-7; 7 nucleotides match TRBD1. This CDR3 is 16 amino acids long. Germline V gene sequence: CDR1 SNHLY, CDR2 FYNNEI. J was trimmed by 4 bases and V by 2 bases; bases with no gene match: 11. CDR3 in DNA: TGTGCCAGCAGTGAATCGGGCGACGGGACAGAGTACGAGCAGTACTTC. Residues: CASSESGDGTEYEQYF.

This chain joins TRBV9 and TRBJ2-1, with no clear D. The CDR3 spans 13 residues. Trimming removed 0 bases from V and 5 bases from J, with 6 bases in between. Per germline, CDR1 SGDLS and CDR2 YYNGEE. CDR3 sequence reads: CASSVGAHNEQFF. In nucleotides, the CDR3 is TGTGCCAGCAGCGTAGGGGCTCACAATGAGCAGTTCTTC.

This clone was seen only once. The chain recombines TRBV30 with TRBJ2-7; D might be TRBD1 (5 bases). Germline-derived CDR1 and CDR2 are GTSNPN and SVGIG (reference sequence). V was cut by 4 bases and J by 0 bases, with 13 bases left in between. The CDR3 is 14 amino acids. The CDR3: CAWTVGQNSYEQYF. The CDR3 DNA follows: TGTGCCTGGACCGTGGGGCAGAACTCCTACGAGCAGTACTTC.

V usage is TRBV29-1 and J usage is TRBJ2-6, with D possibly matching TRBD2 (6 bases). Germline V lookup: CDR1 SQVTM, CDR2 ANQGSEA. This CDR3 contains 15 residues. Trimming shortened V by 6 bases and J by 2 bases, and 14 bases separated the two germline ends. CDR3 nucleotide sequence: TGCAGCGTCGTCTCCGGGAGCACTGGGGCCAACGTCCTGACTTTC. Amino acid sequence: CSVVSGSTGANVLTF.

The CDR3 loop is CAISELTYNEQFF. As DNA, the CDR3 is TGTGCCATCAGTGAACTCACCTACAATGAGCAGTTCTTC. The chain joins TRBV10-3 to TRBJ2-1; unclear D gene. V was cut by 3 bases and J by 2 bases, with 5 bases left in between. The germline CDR1 and CDR2 sequences are ENHRY and SYGVKD. This CDR3 comprises 13 residues.

CDR3 sequence (DNA): TGTGCCAGCAGCTTAGATAGGGCGCGACAGATCGGCTCTGGAAACACCATATATTTT. Encoded protein: CASSLDRARQIGSGNTIYF. The V and J genes are TRBV11-2 and TRBJ1-3; perhaps TRBD1 as D (5 bases). V shed 0 bases and J shed 0 bases, with 18 bases lying between them. Germline CDR1 is SGHAT and CDR2 is FQNNGV. The CDR3 sequence is 19 residues long.

The genes are TRBV5-6 and TRBJ2-3; TRBD2 aligns across 8 bases. Per germline, CDR1 SGHDT and CDR2 YYEEEE. CDR3 length: 16 amino acids. Germline trimming cut 1 base from V and 3 bases from J; bases unmatched to any gene: 7. The CDR3 coding sequence is TGTGCCAGCAGCTTGTGGTCGGGGGGGTCGACAGATACGCAGTATTTT. This sequence encodes CASSLWSGGSTDTQYF.